This T cell receptor (beta chain) originates from a study of T-cell memory formation after mild COVID-19. Study summary: There were largely donor-specific TCR clusters.

A 5'RACE reaction primed in the constant segment made cDNA libraries of TCR alpha and TCR beta, and these carried sample barcodes and UMIs. MiXCR, run by TCRdb on the 5' RACE reads, gives a single entry per CDR3 protein. The data show about 420,000 distinct CDR3 sequences, less than 25% seen once. This clonotype has a handful of counts. This receptor was taken from an adult woman who had mild COVID-19 (a few samples of this study predate the infection). Cell type and time point are not known. Source material: PBMCs or a T cell subset sorted from them (not recorded which).

The CDR3 region is CASSFGGTADNQPQHF. The CDR3 nucleotides are TGTGCCAGCAGTTTTGGTGGGACAGCCGACAATCAGCCCCAGCATTTT. The V and J genes are TRBV12-3 or TRBV12-4 and TRBJ1-5, with 7 positions matching TRBD1. The CDR3 has 16 residues. The J segment lost 3 bases and the V segment lost 3 bases, leaving 8 bases of the junction unmatched.